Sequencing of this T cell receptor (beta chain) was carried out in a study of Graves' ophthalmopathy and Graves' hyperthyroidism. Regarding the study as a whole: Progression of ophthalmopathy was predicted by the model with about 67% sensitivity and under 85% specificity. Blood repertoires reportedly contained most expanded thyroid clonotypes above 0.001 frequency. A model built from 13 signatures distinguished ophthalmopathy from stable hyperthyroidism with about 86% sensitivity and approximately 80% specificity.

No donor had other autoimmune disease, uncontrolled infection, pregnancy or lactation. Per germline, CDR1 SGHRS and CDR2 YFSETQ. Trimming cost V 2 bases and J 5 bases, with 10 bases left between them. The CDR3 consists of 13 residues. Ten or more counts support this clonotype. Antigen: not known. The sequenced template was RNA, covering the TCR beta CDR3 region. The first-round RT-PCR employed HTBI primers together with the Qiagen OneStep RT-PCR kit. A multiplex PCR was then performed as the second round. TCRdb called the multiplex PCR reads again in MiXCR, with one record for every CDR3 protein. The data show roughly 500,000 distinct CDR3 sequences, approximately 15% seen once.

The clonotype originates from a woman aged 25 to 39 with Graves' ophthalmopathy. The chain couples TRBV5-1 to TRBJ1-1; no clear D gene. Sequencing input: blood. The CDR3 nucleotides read TGCGCCAGCAGCTTCCGGGTTGAGACTGAAGCTTTCTTT. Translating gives CASSFRVETEAFF.